Below, 15 T cell receptor beta chains from the same sample are listed, as sequenced in a study of shared clonotypes between healthy human individuals. Positive CCR7 selection of CD45RO-negative cells yielded the naive CD8 cells, and terminally differentiated effector memory CD45RA+ cells were excluded. Only in-frame clones appear in the TCRdb table, and some are missing; sequencing was by immunoSEQ multiplex PCR. This table holds roughly 1,800,000 clones, about 95% found once. The sequenced sample was naive CD8+ T cells sorted from blood. All receptors come from a man aged 18 to 30 in good health.

The V and J genes are TRBV5-1 and TRBJ2-5, with 13 bases aligning to TRBD2. The ends lost 4 bases at V and 4 bases at J; junction bases unmatched: 4. The CDR3 length is 15 residues. Germline values: CDR1 SGHRS, CDR2 YFSETQ. The CDR3 loop is CASSEGLAGSETQYF. The CDR3 DNA reads TGCGCCAGCAGCGAGGGACTAGCGGGATCAGAGACCCAGTACTTC.

The V gene is TRBV6-5, the J gene TRBJ1-6; D not certain. The CDR3 length is 14 residues. With 2 bases removed from V and 6 bases from J, the gap between germline ends came to 8 bases. Germline V gene lookup returns CDR1 MNHEY and CDR2 SVGAGI. Here the CDR3 reads CASSYEIVNSPLHF. CDR3 coding DNA: TGTGCCAGCAGTTACGAAATCGTTAATTCACCCCTCCACTTT.

This sequence joins TRBV28 and TRBJ2-7; the D call may be TRBD1 or TRBD2 (5 bases each). With 4 bases removed from V and 4 bases from J, the gap between germline ends came to 14 bases. Germline V gene sequence: CDR1 MDHEN, CDR2 SYDVKM. This CDR3 is 14 amino acids long. CDR3 DNA sequence: TGTGCCAGCAGTTCCACCGGGACCTTATACGAGCAGTACTTC. Translating gives CASSSTGTLYEQYF.

As to this clone: Other DNA sequences in the sample encode the same CDR3. The CDR3 loop is CASSLTVNTEAFF. The CDR3 nucleotides read TGTGCCAGCAGCTTGACAGTGAACACTGAAGCTTTCTTT. The J gene is TRBJ1-1, the V gene TRBV11-3, with a possible D match to TRBD1 (5 bases). Germline values: CDR1 SGHNT, CDR2 YENEEA. V was cut by 3 bases and J by 0 bases, with 5 bases left in between. The CDR3 runs to 13 residues.

The rearrangement uses TRBV28 and TRBJ2-7; D ambiguous. The CDR3 covers 13 residues. The V and J ends lost 3 bases and 0 bases respectively, with 6 bases between them. Germline V gene lookup returns CDR1 MDHEN and CDR2 SYDVKM. The CDR3 coding sequence is TGTGCCAGCAGTTTTGTTTTCTCCTACGAGCAGTACTTC. It specifies CASSFVFSYEQYF.

The chain has TRBV27 and TRBJ2-1; TRBD2 is a possible D gene (5 bases). The germline gives CDR1 MNHEY, CDR2 SMNVEV (reference sequence). This CDR3 has 15 amino acids. The V end was cut by 5 bases, the J end by 4 bases, with 15 bases between. As DNA, the CDR3 is TGTGCCAGCAGTCCAAACGAGCGGATTTACAATGAGCAGTTCTTC. Amino acids: CASSPNERIYNEQFF.

The rearrangement links TRBV7-9 to TRBJ1-3; tentative D call: TRBD1 (6 bases). In germline, CDR1 is SEHNR, CDR2 FQNEAQ (reference sequence). The CDR3 runs to 14 residues. V was shortened by 5 bases and J by 6 bases, with 14 bases between the two germline ends. The CDR3 DNA sequence: TGTGCCAGCAGCAAACCAGGGGTAGAAAACACCATATATTTT. Translation gives CASSKPGVENTIYF.

This chain joins TRBV12-5 and TRBJ1-2, with a weak D call TRBD1 (6 bases). This CDR3 region has 14 residues. Germline V CDR1 and CDR2: LGHNT, FRNRAP. Between the trimmed V and J ends, which lost 6 bases and 3 bases, there was a span of 14 bases. The CDR3 protein is CASGDSPVDYGYTF. The CDR3 DNA follows: TGTGCTAGTGGGGACAGCCCGGTGGACTATGGCTACACCTTC.

The chain is built from TRBV6-5 and TRBJ2-7, with D unclear. This CDR3 region has 16 residues. V lost 0 bases and J lost 5, with 17 bases in between. Germline lookup yields CDR1 MNHEY and CDR2 SVGAGI. CDR3 nucleotides: TGTGCCAGCAGTTACTCGATGGCCAGTGCCCGGCACGAGCAGTACTTC. As protein: CASSYSMASARHEQYF.

Points on this clone: Other DNA sequences in the sample encode the same CDR3. The rearrangement links TRBV5-4 to TRBJ2-3, with a weak D call TRBD2 (5 bases). The V end was cut by 1 base, the J end by 6 bases, with 6 bases between. The CDR3 loop spans 12 amino acids. Per germline, CDR1 SGHNT and CDR2 YYREEE (reference sequence). This CDR3 reads CASSLLADTQYF. In nucleotides, the CDR3 is TGTGCCAGCAGCTTGCTAGCTGATACGCAGTATTTT.

The chain uses TRBV27 and TRBJ2-1, with 8 bases identical to TRBD1. CDR1 MNHEY and CDR2 SMNVEV come from the germline V gene (reference sequence). This CDR3 has 14 amino acids. The junction had 6 bases not matched to a gene; V was cut back by 5 bases and J by 6 bases. The CDR3 loop reads CASSSDRGVNEQFF. The CDR3 nucleotides read TGTGCCAGCAGTAGCGACAGGGGAGTCAATGAGCAGTTCTTC.

V usage is TRBV15 and J usage is TRBJ2-7, with D possibly called TRBD1 or TRBD2 (5 bases each). The CDR3 consists of 11 residues. The germline V gene has CDR1 LNHNV and CDR2 YYDKDF (reference sequence). Trimming pared 8 bases from V and 3 bases from J, leaving 8 bases between. The CDR3 nucleotides read TGTGCCACCGGGGACCACTACGAGCAGTACTTC. As protein: CATGDHYEQYF. Filled out from reference TRBV15 and TRBJ2-7, the complete variable domain reads DAMVIQNPRYQVTQFGKPVTLSCSQTLNHNVMYWYQQKSSQAPKLLFHYYDKDFNNEADTPDNFQSRRPNTSFCFLDIRSPGLGDTAMYLCATGDHYEQYFGPGTRLTVT.

The chain combines TRBV10-1 with TRBJ2-1; 10 bases fit TRBD1. This CDR3 comprises 14 residues. CDR1 and CDR2 (germline): WNHNN, SYGVQD (reference sequence). V dropped 3 bases and J dropped 6; count of bases not matched to a gene: 2. The CDR3 DNA reads as TGCGCCAGCAGTGATAGACAGGGGGCCAATGAGCAGTTCTTC. Its translation: CASSDRQGANEQFF.

The genes are TRBV27 and TRBJ2-5; D remains ambiguous. V dropped 2 bases and J dropped 1 base, with 8 bases sitting between them. CDR3 length: 14 amino acids. The germline V gene encodes CDR1 MNHEY and CDR2 SMNVEV (reference sequence). The CDR3 reads CASSLRRSQETQYF. CDR3 coding DNA: TGTGCCAGCAGTTTACGCAGATCCCAAGAGACCCAGTACTTC.

The CDR3 spells CASSLTGQGPSGELFF. The CDR3 DNA follows: TGTGCCAGCAGCTTAACGGGACAGGGGCCGTCCGGGGAGCTGTTTTTT. V and J are TRBV13 and TRBJ2-2, with 10 bases fitting TRBD1. Per the germline V gene, CDR1 is PRHDT and CDR2 is FYEKMQ (reference sequence). The CDR3 runs 16 residues. Germline trimming cut 2 bases from V and 6 bases from J; bases unmatched to any gene: 6.